This TCR beta chain is from a study of blood T cells in healthy people across ages. Whole-study results and caveats: TCR beta diversity correlated strongly with naive T cell percentage. Long-lived donors carried more naive CD4+ cells and greater diversity than aged donors.

Healthy Caucasian individuals from Russia aged about 6 to 90 were enrolled as donors. Roughly 10 milliliters of peripheral blood were drawn from each donor. In germline, CDR1 is MDHEN, CDR2 SYDVKM. CDR3 size: 15 residues. The use of a sample-barcoded 5' primer and a J-beta primer mix characterized a second PCR of roughly 6 to 11 cycles. One entry per CDR3 protein, called by TCRdb with MiXCR from the 5' RACE reads. Of roughly 1 million distinct CDR3 sequences in the sample, 20% to 25% are singletons; the top ten hold 0.75%. As regards this clonotype: Its matching antigen is unknown.

The same sample was also used in a study of T cells of mothers and their children.

This chain joins TRBV28 and TRBJ2-5, with 10 bases matching TRBD2. The J call may not be correct, given that the DNA end is closer to TRBJ2-1. The TCR originated in a girl aged 2 to 10 in good health. Sequencing was carried out using blood. The CDR3, as DNA: TGTGCCAGCTATAGCGGGGGGCAACTCATGAATGAGCAGTTCTTC. Protein product: CASYSGGQLMNEQFF.